The 10 T cell receptor beta chains below all came from one sample that was sequenced in a study of control samples from healthy donors and cancer patients. Using immunoSEQ multiplex PCR, the repertoire was profiled, and TCRdb retains in-frame clones only, with some absent. The table includes about 84,000 clones, about nine tenths detected once. The material sequenced was blood. The receptors derive from a man aged 45-65 years in good health.

The chain uses TRBV7-8 and TRBJ2-7, with 10 bases matching TRBD2. The CDR3 runs to 13 residues. Germline V gives CDR1 SGHVS, CDR2 FQNEAQ. J lost 5 bases, V lost 3 bases, and 1 base had no gene match. The DNA for the CDR3 is TGTGCCAGCAGCTTTGGGACTAGCGACGAGCAGTACTTC. Amino acid sequence: CASSFGTSDEQYF.

The chain uses TRBV6-6 and TRBJ2-7; D remains ambiguous. The CDR3 covers 14 residues. Trimming removed 4 bases at V and 0 bases at J, with 10 bases between. Germline loops: CDR1 MNHNY, CDR2 SVGAGI (reference sequence). The CDR3, as DNA: TGTGCCAGCAGTTCCCCCTCAGTCTCCTACGAGCAGTACTTC. The encoded protein is CASSSPSVSYEQYF.

The chain uses TRBV20-1 and TRBJ1-3, with D unresolved. Trimming shortened V by 5 bases and J by 4 bases, and 6 bases separated the two germline ends. This CDR3 region has 11 residues. The V gene's germline CDR1 is DFQATT and CDR2 SNEGSKA (reference sequence). The CDR3 loop is CSAYSGNTIYF. For the CDR3, the DNA is TGCAGTGCTTACAGCGGAAACACCATATATTTT.

This clone was observed a single time. The gene calls are TRBV7-9 and TRBJ1-1; D remains unclear. The CDR3 runs 14 residues. Germline V gene data show CDR1 as SEHNR and CDR2 as FQNEAQ (reference sequence). With 6 bases removed from V and 0 bases from J, the gap between germline ends came to 11 bases. CDR3 in DNA: TGTGCCAGCAGGGCATTAACGGTGAACACTGAAGCTTTCTTT. Protein product: CASRALTVNTEAFF.

Notes on this clone: At one boundary the junction diverges from the germline segment, which might be a read error. The chain carries TRBV27 and TRBJ1-3; tentative D call: TRBD1 (6 bases). CDR1 is MNHEY, CDR2 SMNVEV, per germline (reference sequence). The CDR3 is made up of 13 amino acids. The CDR3, as DNA: TGTGCCGGACCTCAGGGGCTCTGGAAACACCATATATTT. This codes for CAGPQGLWKHHIF.

About this clone: Its ends do not fully match the called genes, so a read error is possible. The CDR3 loop reads CASSLEGGKQPQHF. The DNA of the CDR3 is TGTGCCAGCAGCTTAGAAGGGGGCAAGCAGCCCCAGCATTTT. J is TRBJ1-5 and V is TRBV11-2; TRBD1 matches at 7 bases. Germline V gene data show CDR1 as SGHAT and CDR2 as FQNNGV. There are 14 residues in the CDR3.

The rearrangement links TRBV19 to TRBJ2-7, with 9 bases aligning to TRBD2. Germline V CDR1 and CDR2: LNHDA, SQIVND (reference sequence). The CDR3 spans 15 residues. V shed 3 bases and J 3 bases; nucleotides not matched to a gene: 6. The CDR3 DNA follows: TGTGCCAGTAGTATTAAGCGGGGGGCCGTCTACGAGCAGTACTTC. As protein: CASSIKRGAVYEQYF.

The chain couples TRBV4-1 to TRBJ2-7; the match to TRBD2 covers 7 bases. Unmatched junction bases numbered 4, after V lost 4 bases and J lost 7 bases. The CDR3 runs to 12 residues. Germline loops: CDR1 MGHRA, CDR2 YSYEKL. This CDR3 is CASSPRGDEQYF. CDR3 nucleotides: TGCGCCAGCAGCCCCCGGGGGGATGAGCAGTACTTC.

This clone was detected once. The CDR3 sequence is CASRSQGASDGYTF. The DNA of the CDR3 is TGTGCCAGCAGGTCACAAGGGGCTAGCGATGGCTACACCTTC. The genes are TRBV6-5 and TRBJ1-2; the D gene is possibly TRBD1 (5 bases). Germline V gives CDR1 MNHEY, CDR2 SVGAGI. Deletions cut 6 bases from V and 6 bases from J, with 17 bases between. The CDR3 length is 14 residues.

V gene TRBV6-5 combines with J gene TRBJ2-3, with TRBD2 matching 10 bases. Germline V gene data show CDR1 as MNHEY and CDR2 as SVGAGI. CDR3 length: 15 amino acids. After removal of 6 bases from V and 3 bases from J, the junction contained 6 bases not matched to a gene. CDR3 in amino acids: CASSPAGGVTDTQYF. DNA for the CDR3: TGTGCCAGCAGCCCAGCGGGGGGGGTGACAGATACGCAGTATTTT.